Presented here are 32 T cell receptor beta chains from one specimen sequenced in a study of blood T cell repertoires in COVID-19. TCRdb's table, derived via immunoSEQ multiplex PCR, lists solely in-frame clones and lacks some. The data show some 110,000 clones, 87% seen once. Sequences were obtained from peripheral blood. These TCRs come from a human donor in a cohort sampled during active COVID-19.

This clone has only one observation. V gene TRBV5-8 combines with J gene TRBJ2-3; possible D gene TRBD2, 7 bases. This CDR3 comprises 15 residues. V dropped 4 bases and J dropped 6 bases, with 18 bases sitting between them. Per the germline V gene, CDR1 is SGHTS and CDR2 is YDEGEE. In DNA, the CDR3 is TGTGCCAGCAGCCGCTTCTGGGGGGGGGCGGATACGCAGTATTTT. Residues: CASSRFWGGADTQYF.

The chain combines TRBV7-9 with TRBJ1-4; D is ambiguous. The CDR3 sequence is 13 residues long. Trimming pared 5 bases from V and 4 bases from J, leaving 8 bases between. CDR1 is SEHNR, CDR2 FQNEAQ, per germline (reference sequence). In nucleotides, the CDR3 is TGTGCCAGCAGCGCCGGGAATAATGAAAAACTGTTTTTT. Residues: CASSAGNNEKLFF. The full variable domain, rest sourced from reference TRBV7-9 and TRBJ1-4, is DTGVSQNPRHKITKRGQNVTFRCDPISEHNRLYWYRQTLGQGPEFLTYFQNEAQLEKSRLLSDRFSAERPKGSFSTLEIQRTEQGDSAMYLCASSAGNNEKLFFGSGTQLSVL.

The J gene is TRBJ2-5, the V gene TRBV11-2; no clear D. Germline CDR1 SGHAT, CDR2 FQNNGV. The V gene lost 4 bases and the J gene lost 5 bases, with 8 bases spanning the gap. The CDR3 totals 12 residues. CDR3 protein: CASSSEVETQYF. CDR3 nucleotide sequence: TGTGCCAGCAGCTCCGAGGTGGAGACCCAGTACTTC.

V usage is TRBV5-6 and J usage is TRBJ1-3, with TRBD1 matching 7 bases. The CDR3 sequence is 15 residues long. From germline, CDR1 is SGHDT and CDR2 YYEEEE. V gave up 3 bases and J gave up 0 bases; unmatched junction bases: 3. CDR3 coding DNA: TGTGCCAGCAGCTCGGGACAGCTCTCTGGAAACACCATATATTTT. Translating gives CASSSGQLSGNTIYF.

This sequence joins TRBV5-5 and TRBJ2-7, with D unresolved. The CDR3 totals 16 residues. V was shortened by 0 bases and J by 0 bases, with 13 bases between the two germline ends. CDR1 and CDR2 (germline): SGHKS, YYEKEE (reference sequence). The CDR3, as DNA: TGTGCCAGCAGCTTGGTGGCAGGTCTGAACTCCTACGAGCAGTACTTC. This encodes CASSLVAGLNSYEQYF.

The chain has TRBV11-2 and TRBJ2-7, with 12 bases identical to TRBD2. Trimming at V came to 5 bases and at J to 0 bases, leaving 8 bases not matched to a gene. Germline loops: CDR1 SGHAT, CDR2 FQNNGV. The CDR3 is 17 residues long. CDR3 sequence reads: CASSRSRTSGDSYEQYF. The CDR3 DNA follows: TGTGCCAGCAGCCGATCTAGGACTAGCGGGGACTCCTACGAGCAGTACTTC.

This chain links TRBV6-5 with TRBJ2-1; 7 bases are a match to TRBD1. The CDR3 has 14 amino acids. V lost 6 bases, J lost 2 bases, and 4 bases stayed unmatched. Germline V gene lookup returns CDR1 MNHEY and CDR2 SVGAGI. This CDR3 reads CASRGQPTYNEQFF. CDR3 sequence (DNA): TGTGCCAGCAGGGGACAGCCGACCTACAATGAGCAGTTCTTC.

This clone was detected once. The chain combines TRBV5-1 with TRBJ1-1; D call uncertain. Per the germline V gene, CDR1 is SGHRS and CDR2 is YFSETQ. The germline V and J ends were trimmed by 0 bases and 1 base, with 10 bases remaining between them. This CDR3 comprises 15 residues. CDR3 sequence: CASSLGRGGNTEAFF. CDR3 coding DNA: TGCGCCAGCAGCTTGGGCCGGGGTGGGAACACTGAAGCTTTCTTT.

The chain uses TRBV7-2 and TRBJ1-5; 8 bases line up with TRBD1. Germline V gives CDR1 SGHTA, CDR2 FQGNSA. The ends lost 4 bases at V and 4 bases at J; junction bases unmatched: 3. CDR3 size: 14 residues. CDR3 nucleotide sequence: TGTGCCAGCAGCTCAAGACAGGGGAATCAGCCCCAGCATTTT. It yields the protein CASSSRQGNQPQHF.

This clone was detected once. Germline and junction disagree at one end, which may indicate a read error. V usage is TRBV28 and J usage is TRBJ2-7; D possibly corresponds to TRBD2 (6 bases). Germline V gene data show CDR1 as MDHEN and CDR2 as SYDVKM. The CDR3 loop spans 12 amino acids. This CDR3 reads CASSLIGGGDLF. For the CDR3, the DNA is TGTGCCAGCAGTTTGATCGGCGGAGGGGACCTCTTC.

The CDR3: CASSLRRTRHEQYF. CDR3 DNA: TGTGCCAGCAGCTTGAGGAGAACTCGCCACGAGCAGTACTTC. The chain joins TRBV5-6 to TRBJ2-7; D uncertain. Germline lookup yields CDR1 SGHDT and CDR2 YYEEEE. This CDR3 has 14 residues. V was pared by 1 base and J by 5 bases, with 13 bases between.

This rearrangement joins TRBV19 to TRBJ1-5, with 7 bases identical to TRBD1. J was trimmed by 7 bases and V by 5 bases; bases with no gene match: 5. CDR1 is LNHDA, CDR2 SQIVND, per germline (reference sequence). The CDR3 loop spans 13 amino acids. CDR3 residues: CASSPQGDQPQHF. The CDR3 bases are TGTGCCAGTAGTCCCCAGGGGGACCAGCCCCAGCATTTT.

Details on this clone: A junction boundary mismatches the germline segment, possibly from a read error. This rearrangement joins TRBV3-1 (or the pseudogene TRBV3-2) to TRBJ2-7; 7 nucleotides line up with TRBD2. Germline V gene sequence: CDR1 LGHDT, CDR2 YNNKEL (reference sequence). The CDR3 covers 14 residues. The CDR3 loop is CASRQAAGEHEQYF. CDR3 DNA: TGTGCCAGCAGGCAAGCGGCGGGAGAACACGAGCAGTACTTC.

The chain recombines TRBV4-2 with TRBJ1-4; no definite D call. Deletions cut 0 bases from V and 5 bases from J, with 10 bases between. The CDR3 covers 15 residues. Germline lookup yields CDR1 LGHNA and CDR2 YNFKEQ. Here the CDR3 reads CASSQDAGMNEKLFF. CDR3 bases: TGTGCCAGCAGCCAAGATGCGGGAATGAATGAAAAACTGTTTTTT.

The V and J genes are TRBV5-1 and TRBJ2-2, with D possibly TRBD2 on 5 matching bases. V was trimmed by 7 bases and J by 7 bases, leaving 11 bases between them. The CDR3 is made up of 12 amino acids. Germline V CDR1 and CDR2: SGHRS, YFSETQ. CDR3 in DNA: TGCGCCAGCGCCGAGGGTGTCGGGGAGCTGTTTTTT. This gives the protein CASAEGVGELFF.

This clone was detected once. This chain links TRBV6-1 with TRBJ1-1, with no clear D. The V and J ends lost 1 base and 1 base respectively, with 10 bases between them. CDR3 length equals 15 residues. CDR1 is MNHNS and CDR2 is SASEGT in the germline V gene. Here the CDR3 reads CASSEGLFKNTEAFF. The CDR3 bases are TGTGCCAGCAGTGAAGGACTTTTTAAGAACACTGAAGCTTTCTTT.

This chain joins TRBV25-1 and TRBJ1-2, with D perhaps TRBD1 (5 bases). The germline V and J ends were trimmed by 0 bases and 2 bases, with 10 bases remaining between them. Germline assignment: CDR1 MGHDK and CDR2 SYGVNS. CDR3 length: 15 amino acids. The CDR3 DNA reads as TGTGCCAGCAGTGAATATGAGACAGTAAACTATGGCTACACCTTC. Translation gives CASSEYETVNYGYTF.

The chain recombines TRBV25-1 with TRBJ2-7; D unclear. The V end lost 8 bases, the J end lost 0 bases, and 11 bases lay between the germline ends. Germline V CDR1 and CDR2: MGHDK, SYGVNS. The CDR3 totals 13 residues. CDR3 DNA sequence: TGTGCCAGCTCTCTCCCCAGCTCCTACGAGCAGTACTTC. Translated, it gives CASSLPSSYEQYF.

The J gene is TRBJ1-4, the V gene TRBV7-8; D gene ambiguous. This CDR3 comprises 16 residues. Between the trimmed V and J ends, which lost 2 bases and 2 bases, there was a span of 12 bases. The germline V gene has CDR1 SGHVS and CDR2 FQNEAQ. In nucleotides, the CDR3 is TGTGCCAGCAGCTTATGGCCCGGAGGGACTAATGAAAAACTGTTTTTT. This translates into CASSLWPGGTNEKLFF.

The rearrangement links TRBV19 to TRBJ2-7; 13 bases match TRBD2. The CDR3 length is 15 residues. Per the germline V gene, CDR1 is LNHDA and CDR2 is SQIVND (reference sequence). The J segment lost 6 bases and the V segment lost 8 bases, leaving 10 bases of the junction unmatched. The CDR3 region is CASSYLGTSGIEQYF. Here the CDR3 DNA reads TGTGCCAGTTCTTATCTTGGGACTAGCGGGATCGAGCAGTACTTC.

The chain uses TRBV28 and TRBJ2-1, with D possibly TRBD2 on 5 matching bases. V was shortened by 4 bases and J by 1 base, with 17 bases between the two germline ends. The germline gives CDR1 MDHEN, CDR2 SYDVKM. This CDR3 has 17 amino acids. CDR3 nucleotides: TGTGCCAGCAGTTCGGGAAAGTTTCCCCTGTCCTACAATGAGCAGTTCTTC. Translation: CASSSGKFPLSYNEQFF.

This chain links TRBV11-2 with TRBJ1-1, with 8 bases identical to TRBD1. Trimming cost V 5 bases and J 4 bases; bases outside gene matches: 3. This CDR3 region has 13 residues. Germline loops: CDR1 SGHAT, CDR2 FQNNGV. The CDR3, as DNA: TGTGCCAGCAGCGAGGACAGGGCCACTGAAGCTTTCTTT. This codes for CASSEDRATEAFF.

The chain uses TRBV20-1 and TRBJ2-7; D may be TRBD1 (6 bases). The CDR3 is 11 amino acids. CDR1 and CDR2 (germline): DFQATT, SNEGSKA (reference sequence). Trimming cost V 5 bases and J 1 base, with 6 bases left between them. The DNA of the CDR3 is TGCAGTGCTGGACAGTCCTACGAGCAGTACTTC. This gives the protein CSAGQSYEQYF.

The CDR3 coding sequence is TGCGCCAGCAGCCCCAACAGGGCGGAGACCCAGTACTTC. Encoded protein: CASSPNRAETQYF. The genes are TRBV5-1 and TRBJ2-5; weak D call: TRBD1 (6 bases). CDR3 size: 13 residues. V lost 4 bases and J 5 bases, leaving 12 bases between the germline ends. CDR1 is SGHRS, CDR2 YFSETQ, per germline.

This sequence joins TRBV25-1 and TRBJ2-7; TRBD1 matches at 8 bases. The CDR3 runs 17 residues. Germline V gene lookup returns CDR1 MGHDK and CDR2 SYGVNS. Trimming removed 5 bases from V and 0 bases from J; junction bases left unmatched: 12. The CDR3: CASSPISGTGDSYEQYF. CDR3 sequence (DNA): TGTGCCAGCAGTCCCATTTCCGGGACAGGTGACTCCTACGAGCAGTACTTC.

The J gene is TRBJ1-5, the V gene TRBV4-1; D gene uncertain. Trimming cost V 0 bases and J 4 bases, with 13 bases left between them. CDR3 size: 16 residues. CDR1 and CDR2 from the germline V gene are MGHRA and YSYEKL. The CDR3 spells CASSQERWTGNQPQHF. The CDR3 DNA reads TGCGCCAGCAGCCAAGAACGCTGGACGGGAAATCAGCCCCAGCATTTT.

This sequence joins TRBV6-5 and TRBJ1-1, with 8 nucleotides matching TRBD1. Germline loops: CDR1 MNHEY, CDR2 SVGAGI. V lost 5 bases, J lost 6 bases, and 8 bases stayed unmatched. This CDR3 is built from 14 residues. CDR3 DNA sequence: TGTGCCAGCAGTAGCGACAGGGGCTCGCCTGAAGCTTTCTTT. It yields the protein CASSSDRGSPEAFF.

The rearrangement uses TRBV11-2 and TRBJ2-3; 7 bases agree with TRBD2. CDR1 SGHAT and CDR2 FQNNGV come from the germline V gene. This CDR3 has 14 amino acids. V gave up 5 bases and J gave up 7 bases; unmatched junction bases: 9. The CDR3 here is CASSPERGGNTQYF. The DNA of the CDR3 is TGTGCCAGCAGCCCCGAGCGGGGAGGGAATACGCAGTATTTT.

The chain combines TRBV5-1 with TRBJ2-5; 9 bases agree with TRBD2. J gave up 1 base and V 4 bases, and 5 bases lay outside the gene matches. The CDR3 is made up of 15 amino acids. CDR1 and CDR2 (germline): SGHRS, YFSETQ. The CDR3 reads CASSRGLASQETQYF. The CDR3 DNA reads as TGCGCCAGCAGCCGCGGACTAGCGAGCCAAGAGACCCAGTACTTC.

The chain combines TRBV5-5 with TRBJ1-5; D not certain. The CDR3 is 16 amino acids. The V end lost 0 bases, the J end lost 5 bases, and 15 bases lay between the germline ends. CDR1 is SGHKS and CDR2 is YYEKEE in the germline V gene (reference sequence). The CDR3 sequence is CASSLAIRIEDQPQHF. The CDR3 DNA reads TGTGCCAGCAGCTTGGCTATCCGGATAGAGGATCAGCCCCAGCATTTT.

The chain has TRBV11-2 and TRBJ2-2; TRBD1 aligns across 9 bases. The CDR3 is 16 residues long. V shed 5 bases, J shed 5 bases, and the junction held 9 bases outside the gene matches. Germline values: CDR1 SGHAT, CDR2 FQNNGV. CDR3 protein: CASSRAQGAITGELFF. Written as DNA, the CDR3 is TGTGCCAGCAGCAGAGCACAGGGGGCGATTACCGGGGAGCTGTTTTTT.

The chain carries TRBV3-1 (or the pseudogene TRBV3-2) and TRBJ2-1, with 13 nucleotides matching TRBD2. The CDR3 covers 16 residues. Germline lookup yields CDR1 LGHDT and CDR2 YNNKEL (reference sequence). After removal of 1 base from V and 10 bases from J, the junction contained 7 bases not matched to a gene. The CDR3 sequence is CASSQVPGTSGAEQFF. The CDR3 DNA sequence: TGTGCCAGCAGCCAAGTTCCCGGGACTAGCGGGGCGGAGCAGTTCTTC.